Shown below are 22 T cell receptor beta chains from a single sample sequenced in a study of CXCR3-negative and CXCR3-positive naive CD8 T cells (dated by TCRdb to the late 2010s). Here is what the overall study found, with its caveats: TRB CDR3s from CXCR3-positive naive cells showed higher hydrophobicity (lower Kidera factor 4), lower energy, and higher strength and volume indices than CXCR3-negative naive cells.

Their antigen targets remain unknown. The reads were generated on a NextSeq 550. The Human TCR Profiling Kit (MiLaboratory) was used to prepare UMI-labeled 5' RACE TRB cDNA libraries. TCRdb reprocessed the reads, reporting each CDR3 protein sequence once and no DNA. This sample's table lists fewer than 90,000 distinct CDR3 sequences. The ten most abundant clones make up about 0.62% of the sample. The sequenced sample was naive CXCR3+ CD8+ T cells from blood. The cell subset or site tag for this specimen amounts to: CD45RO-CCR7+CD27+CD95- naive CD8+ T cells expressing CXCR3 (TNR3+). These receptors were obtained from a human donor in good health. Some clones in this sample may be carry-over from other donors' samples.

The chain recombines TRBV27 with TRBJ2-1; TCRdb designates TRBD2, a call that cannot be tested without DNA. This CDR3 is built from 15 residues. The germline V gene encodes CDR1 MNHEY and CDR2 SMNVEV (reference sequence). The CDR3 sequence: CASSFSGWGSNEQFF.

The rearrangement links TRBV29-1 to TRBJ2-3. This CDR3 has 11 amino acids. Per the germline V gene, CDR1 is SQVTM and CDR2 is ANQGSEA. The CDR3 sequence is CSVGGTDTQYF.

This rearrangement joins TRBV14 to TRBJ2-1. The CDR3 is 17 amino acids. The V gene's germline CDR1 is SGHDN and CDR2 FVKESK. This CDR3 reads CASSHALWAAIRDEQFF.

CDR3 loop: CASSRGAGGPNEQFF. The rearrangement links TRBV11-3 to TRBJ2-1; without DNA, the TCRdb call of TRBD2 cannot be checked. This CDR3 has 15 residues. Germline-derived CDR1 and CDR2 are SGHNT and YENEEA.

The rearrangement uses TRBV12-3 or TRBV12-4 and TRBJ2-7; TCRdb's D call, TRBD1, is unchecked because there is no DNA. The CDR3 spans 12 residues. CDR3 sequence: CASSPGGYEQYF.

The V gene is TRBV6-5, the J gene TRBJ2-2; the D call from TCRdb, TRBD1, cannot be confirmed without DNA. This CDR3 is 14 amino acids long. Per germline, CDR1 MNHEY and CDR2 SVGAGI. The CDR3: CASSFRVGTGELFF.

The chain uses TRBV9 and TRBJ1-2. CDR1 is SGDLS and CDR2 is YYNGEE in the germline V gene. The CDR3 totals 13 residues. CDR3 sequence: CASSVSQTYGYTF.

This rearrangement joins TRBV5-1 to TRBJ2-7. Germline-derived CDR1 and CDR2 are SGHRS and YFSETQ. This CDR3 is 20 amino acids long. Here the CDR3 reads CASSLAGPDTYGWSSYEQYF.

This rearrangement joins TRBV7-2 to TRBJ2-3. The CDR3 sequence is 12 residues long. The germline gives CDR1 SGHTA, CDR2 FQGNSA. CDR3 region: CASSNPMDTQYF.

The gene calls are TRBV9 and TRBJ1-2; TCRdb gives TRBD1 as the D gene, but with no DNA this cannot be confirmed. The germline CDR1 and CDR2 sequences are SGDLS and YYNGEE. The CDR3 length is 15 residues. The CDR3 loop reads CASSFSGTGDDGYTF. Full variable domain (rest looked up from reference TRBV9 and TRBJ1-2): DSGVTQTPKHLITATGQRVTLRCSPRSGDLSVYWYQQSLDQGLQFLIQYYNGEERAKGNILERFSAQQFPDLHSELNLSSLELGDSALYFCASSFSGTGDDGYTFGSGTRLTVV.

The chain recombines TRBV7-3 with TRBJ2-1. The length of the CDR3 is 16 residues. Germline V lookup: CDR1 SGHTA, CDR2 FQGTGA. CDR3 protein: CASSPLGIVSYNEQFF.

The chain uses TRBV4-1 and TRBJ2-1. Germline CDR1 is MGHRA and CDR2 is YSYEKL. This CDR3 has 11 residues. The CDR3 loop reads CASSRVGEQFF.

J is TRBJ2-7 and V is TRBV6-2 or TRBV6-3. This CDR3 region has 15 residues. The V gene's germline CDR1 is MNHEY and CDR2 SVGEGT. CDR3 in amino acids: CASSYGSGEPYEQYF.

The CDR3 is CASLTGLNTGELFF. This chain uses TRBV5-5 with TRBJ2-2; without DNA, the TCRdb call of TRBD1 cannot be checked. The CDR3 extends over 14 amino acids. The germline CDR1 and CDR2 sequences are SGHKS and YYEKEE (reference sequence). Using reference TRBV5-5 and TRBJ2-2 for the parts outside the CDR3, the full variable domain is DAGVTQSPTHLIKTRGQQVTLRCSPISGHKSVSWYQQVLGQGPQFIFQYYEKEERGRGNFPDRFSARQFPNYSSELNVNALLLGDSALYLCASLTGLNTGELFFGEGSRLTVL.

The rearrangement joins TRBV9 to TRBJ1-6; the D call from TCRdb, TRBD1, cannot be confirmed without DNA. From germline, CDR1 is SGDLS and CDR2 YYNGEE. This CDR3 is built from 16 residues. This chain's CDR3 is CASSVGTGGTNSPLHF. Using reference TRBV9 and TRBJ1-6 for the parts outside the CDR3, the full variable domain is DSGVTQTPKHLITATGQRVTLRCSPRSGDLSVYWYQQSLDQGLQFLIQYYNGEERAKGNILERFSAQQFPDLHSELNLSSLELGDSALYFCASSVGTGGTNSPLHFGNGTRLTVT.

The chain has TRBV20-1 and TRBJ2-1; the TCRdb D gene call, TRBD2, has no DNA to confirm it. The CDR3 is 18 residues long. CDR1 DFQATT and CDR2 SNEGSKA come from the germline V gene (reference sequence). The CDR3 sequence is CSAPGLAGGRGSYNEQFF.

The chain is built from TRBV29-1 and TRBJ2-3; TCRdb calls TRBD1, which cannot be checked without DNA. Germline V lookup: CDR1 SQVTM, CDR2 ANQGSEA. This CDR3 has 15 amino acids. The CDR3: CSVVSLGAHTDTQYF.

V gene TRBV6-6 combines with J gene TRBJ2-2; TCRdb's assignment of TRBD1 cannot be checked, as there is no DNA. CDR3 length: 13 amino acids. Germline lookup yields CDR1 MNHNY and CDR2 SVGAGI (reference sequence). CDR3 loop: CASAQGYAGELFF.

The chain combines TRBV7-6 with TRBJ2-3; lacking DNA, the TRBD2 call made by TCRdb goes unchecked. The CDR3 covers 15 residues. Germline CDR1 reads SGHVS; CDR2 reads FNYEAQ. The CDR3 spells CASSLNAGSADTQYF.

This sequence joins TRBV29-1 and TRBJ1-1; TCRdb lists TRBD1, though no DNA is available to test this call. This CDR3 spans 14 amino acids. CDR1 and CDR2 from the germline V gene are SQVTM and ANQGSEA. The CDR3 spells CSVHFDRGRDEAFF.

The chain employs TRBV19 and TRBJ1-5. The CDR3 totals 15 residues. The V gene's germline CDR1 is LNHDA and CDR2 SQIVND (reference sequence). CDR3 sequence reads: CASSIDVERNQPQHF.

The rearrangement joins TRBV5-5 to TRBJ2-3; TCRdb proposes TRBD1, but this gene call is untestable without DNA. The germline V gene encodes CDR1 SGHKS and CDR2 YYEKEE (reference sequence). CDR3 length: 15 residues. CDR3: CASSPGPMNTDTQYF. The full variable domain, in which reference TRBV5-5 and TRBJ2-3 provide the parts outside the CDR3, is DAGVTQSPTHLIKTRGQQVTLRCSPISGHKSVSWYQQVLGQGPQFIFQYYEKEERGRGNFPDRFSARQFPNYSSELNVNALLLGDSALYLCASSPGPMNTDTQYFGPGTRLTVL.